Listed below are T cell receptor beta chains from one sample, sequenced in a study of CD8+ T cells in alopecia areata. The protocol was immunoSEQ multiplex PCR, while the TCRdb copy is restricted to in-frame clones and leaves out a portion. Of about 10,000 clones in the sample, roughly 60% are singletons; the top ten hold approximately 8.1%. The starting material was skin, obtained at week 0. These receptors were obtained from a human donor with alopecia areata. Both conserved end residues are part of each CDR3. The D gene is left open where the match is weak. Some rows have no size entry. The others give once, few or many, or a class for an expanded clone.

D	V	size	J	CDR3	DNA
TRBD1	TRBV19	NA	TRBJ1-1	CASSTQGDTEAFF	TGTGCCAGTAGCACTCAGGGGGACACTGAAGCTTTCTTT
TRBD2	TRBV30	NA	TRBJ2-7	CAWRRSSGRYEQYF	TGTGCCTGGAGGAGATCTAGCGGACGATACGAGCAGTACTTC
NA	TRBV9	once	TRBJ2-7	CASSGGTYSYEQYF	TGTGCCAGCAGCGGTGGGACGTACTCCTACGAGCAGTACTTC
NA	TRBV2	NA	TRBJ2-5	CASSEQQETQYF	TGTGCCAGTAGTGAGCAGCAAGAGACCCAGTACTTC
NA	TRBV7-6	NA	TRBJ2-5	CASSTLARQETQYF	TGTGCCAGCAGTACCTTAGCGCGTCAAGAGACCCAGTACTTC
NA	TRBV19	NA	TRBJ1-4	CASKGFEEKLFF	TGTGCCAGTAAAGGGTTCGAAGAAAAACTGTTTTTT
NA	TRBV18	NA	TRBJ1-2	CASSPQIGGGYTF	TGTGCCAGCTCACCACAGATTGGAGGTGGCTACACCTTC
NA	TRBV20-1	NA	TRBJ2-7	CSAGSYEQYF	TGCAGTGCTGGATCCTACGAGCAGTACTTC
NA	TRBV7-9	NA	TRBJ1-1	CASSFDSTEAFF	TGTGCCAGCAGCTTCGACAGCACTGAAGCTTTCTTT
NA	TRBV7-9	NA	TRBJ2-7	CASSLATAPYEQYF	TGTGCCAGCAGCTTAGCGACAGCCCCCTACGAGCAGTACTTC
NA	TRBV6-4	NA	TRBJ1-5	CASSGTAINQPQHF	TGTGCCAGCAGTGGAACAGCCATCAATCAGCCCCAGCATTTT
NA	TRBV5-1	once	TRBJ2-5	CASSSAGRGTETQYF	TGCGCCAGCAGCTCCGCAGGACGGGGTACCGAGACCCAGTACTTC
TRBD1	TRBV10-2	NA	TRBJ2-3	CASSERGQTDTQYF	TGCGCCAGCAGTGAGAGGGGGCAAACAGATACGCAGTATTTT
NA	TRBV15	NA	TRBJ1-2	CATSRVYSGKDNYGYTF	TGTGCCACCAGCAGAGTCTACTCAGGGAAGGATAACTATGGCTACACCTTC
NA	TRBV10-3	NA	TRBJ1-1	CAISEGGNTEAFF	TGTGCCATCAGTGAAGGGGGGAACACTGAAGCTTTCTTT
TRBD2	TRBV11-2	NA	TRBJ2-1	CASSPGSSGRMSEQFF	TGTGCCAGCAGCCCGGGGTCTAGCGGGAGGATGAGTGAGCAGTTCTTC
NA	TRBV4-1	few	TRBJ2-1	CASSQDRRNKNEQFF	TGCGCCAGCAGCCAAGATCGCAGGAACAAAAATGAGCAGTTCTTC
TRBD1	TRBV19	NA	TRBJ1-1	CASSEPSWTGPEAFF	TGTGCCAGTAGTGAACCCTCCTGGACAGGGCCTGAAGCTTTCTTT
TRBD2	TRBV18	NA	TRBJ2-1	CASSLPVGPAGVYNEQFF	TGTGCCAGCTCACTCCCCGTGGGCCCGGCGGGGGTCTACAATGAGCAGTTCTTC
NA	TRBV19	NA	TRBJ2-7	CASRPPSGQSYEQYF	TGTGCCAGTAGACCCCCGTCCGGCCAGAGCTACGAGCAGTACTTC
NA	TRBV7-9	NA	TRBJ1-2	CASTLNDPARSGDGYTF	TGTGCCAGCACCCTAAACGACCCCGCCCGCAGTGGAGACGGCTACACCTTC
TRBD2	TRBV5-6	few	TRBJ2-5	CASNSPGLAGGETQYF	TGTGCCAGCAACTCCCCGGGACTAGCGGGAGGAGAGACCCAGTACTTC
NA	TRBV5-5	NA	TRBJ2-7	CASSFVRDGEQYF	TGTGCCAGCAGCTTTGTGCGAGACGGGGAGCAGTACTTC
NA	TRBV6-4	few	TRBJ2-3	CASSDSDTDTQYF	TGTGCCAGCAGTGACTCAGACACAGATACGCAGTATTTT
NA	TRBV5-1	NA	TRBJ2-7	CASSLGSRMQGWNYEQYF	TGCGCCAGCAGCTTAGGTTCCCGGATGCAGGGCTGGAACTACGAGCAGTACTTC
NA	TRBV7-9	few	TRBJ2-1	CASHENANEQFF	TGTGCCAGCCACGAGAACGCCAATGAGCAGTTCTTC
NA	TRBV14	NA	TRBJ1-1	CASSLDRNTEAFF	TGTGCCAGCAGCCTCGACAGAAACACTGAAGCTTTCTTT
NA	TRBV7-2	NA	TRBJ1-1	CASRYPSSGAAFF	TGTGCCAGCAGATACCCCAGCAGCGGAGCGGCTTTCTTT
NA	TRBV7-9	NA	TRBJ1-2	CASSPTRWGYGYTF	TGTGCCAGCAGCCCCACCAGGTGGGGCTATGGCTACACCTTC
NA	TRBV7-6	NA	TRBJ1-1	CASSSTRNTEAFF	TGTGCCAGCAGCTCAACCAGAAACACTGAAGCTTTCTTT
TRBD2	TRBV5-1	NA	TRBJ2-1	CASSRTSGHTRNEQFF	TGCGCCAGCAGCAGGACTAGCGGCCACACTCGGAATGAGCAGTTCTTC
NA	TRBV9	NA	TRBJ1-1	CASSVELNTEAFF	TGTGCCAGCAGCGTAGAGTTGAACACTGAAGCTTTCTTT
NA	TRBV6-1	NA	TRBJ2-5	CASKTPKETQYF	TGTGCCAGCAAGACACCCAAAGAGACCCAGTACTTC
NA	TRBV7-9	few	TRBJ1-1	CASSLSPVRNTEAFF	TGTGCCAGCAGCTTATCCCCGGTGCGAAACACTGAAGCTTTCTTT
TRBD2	TRBV27	NA	TRBJ2-1	CASSLGLAGTVSPYNEQFF	TGTGCCAGCAGTTTAGGTCTAGCGGGGACGGTTTCGCCCTACAATGAGCAGTTCTTC
NA	TRBV11-1	NA	TRBJ2-7	CASSLAPGSSYEQYF	TGTGCCAGCAGCTTAGCACCGGGGAGCTCCTACGAGCAGTACTTC
NA	TRBV10-3	NA	TRBJ1-5	CAISEGGTGHNQPQHF	TGTGCCATCAGTGAGGGGGGTACGGGACACAATCAGCCCCAGCATTTT